This entry lists 16 T cell receptor beta chains sequenced from one sample in a study of T cells in Graves' hyperthyroidism and ophthalmopathy. Researchers amplified the TCR beta CDR3 regions from RNA transcripts. First-round RT-PCR with HTBI primers amplified the TCR CDR3 region. In TCRdb, the multiplex PCR reads were re-called with MiXCR into one record per CDR3 protein. The table lists some 300,000 distinct CDR3 sequences, roughly 18% of them singletons. Material for sequencing was blood. Receptors were obtained from a man in his fifties with Graves' ophthalmopathy.

DNA of the CDR3: TGTGCCAGCAGTAACAGTGCGTGGGGGGAGGAGACCCAGTACTTC. It translates to CASSNSAWGEETQYF. The chain joins TRBV28 to TRBJ2-5; possible D gene TRBD2, 6 bases. Germline loops: CDR1 MDHEN, CDR2 SYDVKM. The V end was cut by 5 bases, the J end by 5 bases, with 18 bases between. This CDR3 is built from 15 residues.

This clonotype was seen a few times. This sequence joins TRBV5-6 and TRBJ2-7; either TRBD1 or TRBD2 may supply D (5 bases each). CDR1 SGHDT and CDR2 YYEEEE come from the germline V gene. V shed 6 bases and J shed 3 bases, with 16 bases lying between them. This CDR3 comprises 14 residues. Written as DNA, the CDR3 is TGTGCCAGCACCCCGGGAAGGGGATTCTACGAGCAGTACTTC. Translation gives CASTPGRGFYEQYF.

This clonotype has more than one count but fewer than ten. This chain uses TRBV2 with TRBJ2-1; 10 bases agree with TRBD2. J lost 3 bases, V lost 2 bases, and 1 base had no gene match. Per germline, CDR1 SNHLY and CDR2 FYNNEI. There are 15 residues in the CDR3. The CDR3 DNA follows: TGTGCCAGCAGTGAACTAGCGGGAGACTACAATGAGCAGTTCTTC. It translates to CASSELAGDYNEQFF.

The V and J genes are TRBV7-3 and TRBJ2-2, with 7 nucleotides matching TRBD2. Trimming removed 6 bases from V and 6 bases from J; junction bases left unmatched: 7. The CDR3 is 14 residues long. Germline-derived CDR1 and CDR2 are SGHTA and FQGTGA. The CDR3 nucleotides are TGTGCCAGCAGTGAGGCGGGAGCGGCCGGGGAGCTGTTTTTT. Translating gives CASSEAGAAGELFF.

There are a few counts of this clonotype. The J gene is TRBJ1-6, the V gene TRBV4-1, with a tentative D call TRBD1 (5 bases). This CDR3 is 15 amino acids long. The V end was cut by 0 bases, the J end by 6 bases, with 9 bases between. Looked up from germline, CDR1 is MGHRA and CDR2 is YSYEKL. The CDR3 sequence: CASSQDGGVNSPLHF. The CDR3, as DNA: TGCGCCAGCAGCCAAGATGGGGGGGTTAATTCACCCCTCCACTTT.

In this sample, this clonotype turned up many times. The V call is TRBV20-1, the J call TRBJ2-7; TRBD2 agrees at 11 bases. J lost 0 bases, V lost 2 bases, and 6 bases had no gene match. Germline CDR1 is DFQATT and CDR2 is SNEGSKA (reference sequence). This CDR3 has 16 amino acids. The CDR3 coding sequence is TGCAGTGCTAGATTGACTAGCGGGGTGAACTCCTACGAGCAGTACTTC. Translating it yields CSARLTSGVNSYEQYF.

CDR3 region: CASSPRDREQKLFF. CDR3 bases: TGTGCCAGCAGCCCCCGGGACAGGGAACAAAAACTGTTTTTT. The chain recombines TRBV7-8 with TRBJ1-4; 9 nucleotides agree with TRBD1. CDR3 size: 14 residues. In germline, CDR1 is SGHVS, CDR2 FQNEAQ. Germline trimming cut 5 bases from V and 9 bases from J; bases unmatched to any gene: 7.

The rearrangement uses TRBV6-5 and TRBJ2-1; D gene unclear. The germline gives CDR1 MNHEY, CDR2 SVGAGI. V dropped 4 bases and J dropped 2 bases, with 15 bases sitting between them. The CDR3 consists of 16 residues. The CDR3 DNA is TGTGCCAGCAGTTCAAAAACTGCCCGACCCTACAATGAGCAGTTCTTC. This encodes CASSSKTARPYNEQFF.

This clonotype was seen ten or more times. The rearrangement joins TRBV4-1 to TRBJ2-5; D remains unclear. The CDR3 sequence is 13 residues long. The germline V gene encodes CDR1 MGHRA and CDR2 YSYEKL. Trimming cost V 1 base and J 5 bases, with 8 bases left between them. CDR3 amino acids: CASSQGPSETQYF. The CDR3 DNA sequence: TGCGCCAGCAGCCAAGGTCCGAGTGAGACCCAGTACTTC.

This clonotype was counted only a few times. The V and J genes are TRBV7-2 and TRBJ2-7, with D possibly being TRBD1 (6 bases). This CDR3 contains 16 residues. Germline lookup yields CDR1 SGHTA and CDR2 FQGNSA. V was clipped by 7 bases and J by 6 bases, with 25 bases between them. CDR3 sequence (DNA): TGTGCCAGCATGGTAACCTCCGGGACAAGTACCCTCGAGCAGTACTTC. It encodes CASMVTSGTSTLEQYF.

The chain recombines TRBV12-3 or TRBV12-4 with TRBJ1-1; tentatively, D is TRBD1 (5 bases). The CDR3 is 12 amino acids. Trimming removed 10 bases from V and 1 base from J, with 10 bases in between. CDR3 sequence reads: CATRGGNTEAFF. The CDR3 bases are TGTGCCACTCGGGGGGGGAACACTGAAGCTTTCTTT.

The chain recombines TRBV6-1 with TRBJ2-3; the match to TRBD2 covers 10 bases. Unmatched junction bases numbered 11, after V lost 5 bases and J lost 0 bases. The CDR3 spans 18 residues. Per the germline V gene, CDR1 is MNHNS and CDR2 is SASEGT. CDR3 in DNA: TGTGCCAGCAGTCAATTCCGGAGGACTAGCGGTAGCACAGATACGCAGTATTTT. Translation: CASSQFRRTSGSTDTQYF.

The table lists this clonotype with a few counts. The chain employs TRBV7-9 and TRBJ1-3; 11 bases are a match to TRBD1. Germline CDR1 SEHNR, CDR2 FQNEAQ (reference sequence). The CDR3 covers 15 residues. Trimming removed 5 bases from V and 4 bases from J; junction bases left unmatched: 4. Written as DNA, the CDR3 is TGTGCCAGCAGCGCACGGACAGGGGGCGGAAACACCATATATTTT. Amino acids: CASSARTGGGNTIYF. Using reference TRBV7-9 and TRBJ1-3 for the parts outside the CDR3, the full variable domain is DTGVSQNPRHKITKRGQNVTFRCDPISEHNRLYWYRQTLGQGPEFLTYFQNEAQLEKSRLLSDRFSAERPKGSFSTLEIQRTEQGDSAMYLCASSARTGGGNTIYFGEGSWLTVV.

This clonotype was found many times. The chain uses TRBV3-1 and TRBJ2-5, with D hard to call. V gave up 4 bases and J gave up 5 bases, with 14 bases separating them. Per germline, CDR1 LGHDT and CDR2 YNNKEL (reference sequence). The CDR3 has 14 residues. The CDR3 is CASSPRAPLETQYF. The CDR3, as DNA: TGTGCCAGCAGCCCACGGGCCCCTCTCGAGACCCAGTACTTC.

The chain uses TRBV6-1 and TRBJ2-5; 10 bases are shared with TRBD1. This CDR3 spans 18 amino acids. Germline V CDR1 and CDR2: MNHNS, SASEGT. The trim removed 3 bases at V and 0 bases at J, leaving 10 bases unmatched. CDR3 loop: CASSDPGTGDLYQETQYF. The CDR3 nucleotides read TGTGCCAGCAGTGACCCCGGGACAGGGGACTTGTACCAAGAGACCCAGTACTTC.

This clonotype was detected ten times or more. The V gene is TRBV5-6, the J gene TRBJ2-2; D not resolved. The CDR3 contains 17 residues. Germline loops: CDR1 SGHDT, CDR2 YYEEEE. The V end lost 4 bases, the J end lost 7 bases, and 23 bases lay between the germline ends. In DNA form, the CDR3 reads TGTGCCAGCAGCCGAACCGCTGGGCAGTCAGCGAGCGGGGAGCTGTTTTTT. Translation: CASSRTAGQSASGELFF.